Given below is one T cell receptor beta chain in context. The antigen is unknown. The record originates from a study of T cell responses to AZD1222 COVID-19 vaccine. Per the germline V gene, CDR1 is SEHNR and CDR2 is FQNEAQ (reference sequence). V lost 3 bases, J lost 7 bases, and 10 bases lay in between. The CDR3 runs to 12 residues. The protocol was immunoSEQ multiplex PCR, while the TCRdb copy is restricted to in-frame clones and leaves out a portion. Among about 180,000 clones listed, around nine tenths were seen once. Findings of the study overall: White British ancestry dominated among donors, who included more females, and clonal diversity was possibly underestimated. Unmutated variant regions are reportedly targeted by nearly half of spike-specific TCRs. Breadth and depth of Spike-specific TCRs rose after two AZD1222 doses.

V usage is TRBV7-9 and J usage is TRBJ2-7; possibly TRBD2 for D (5 bases). Sequencing was performed on peripheral blood, taken on day 0 of AZD1222 vaccination. This receptor was identified in an adult in good health. The CDR3 is CASSLVREEQYF. The CDR3 DNA reads as TGTGCCAGCAGCTTGGTTAGGGAGGAGCAGTACTTC.